This T cell receptor beta chain was observed in a study of siplizumab effects on memory and regulatory T cells. V shed 5 bases and J 5 bases; nucleotides not matched to a gene: 9. Germline V gene sequence: CDR1 SQVTM, CDR2 ANQGSEA. This CDR3 has 14 residues. Assaying covered roughly 100,000 TCR templates per sample. Sequencing used immunoSEQ multiplex PCR; TCRdb keeps in-frame clones, though not all of them. Counted here are roughly 100,000 clones, 80% to 95% occurring once; the ten biggest clones make up around 1.1%. Sequencing was done on a sample of CD4+ T cells sorted from blood. The V gene is TRBV29-1, the J gene TRBJ2-5; 9 nucleotides match TRBD2. The origin of this receptor is a human donor in good health. CDR3 in DNA: TGCAGCGTTAGGGCGGGAGGGTACGGTGAGACCCAGTACTTC. Its protein product is CSVRAGGYGETQYF. Looking up the rest from reference TRBV29-1 and TRBJ2-5 gives the full variable domain: SAVISQKPSRDICQRGTSLTIQCQVDSQVTMMFWYRQQPGQSLTLIATANQGSEATYESGFVIDKFPISRPNLTFSTLTVSNMSPEDSSIYLCSVRAGGYGETQYFGPGTRLLVL.